This T cell receptor (beta chain) was sequenced in a study of shared clonotypes between healthy human individuals. The CDR3 spans 13 residues. Germline V gene data show CDR1 as WNHNN and CDR2 as SYGVQD (reference sequence). With V trimmed by 6 bases and J by 7 bases, 5 bases remained unmatched. Sequencing used immunoSEQ multiplex PCR; TCRdb keeps in-frame clones, though not all of them. This sample carries some 380,000 clones, 96% of them seen once, and the ten largest clones take approximately 0.32%. The sequencing sample was made of memory CD8+ T cells sorted from blood. This sample's subset: CD45RO+ cells pooled with CCR7-negative TemRA cells. V usage is TRBV10-1 and J usage is TRBJ2-7; 11 nucleotides align to TRBD2. The source is a young man in good health. CDR3 nucleotide sequence: TGCGCCAGCAGCCTGGGACTAGCGGAAGAGCAGTACTTC. Translating gives CASSLGLAEEQYF.